This TCR beta chain was captured in a study of blood T cell repertoires in COVID-19. In the original analysis: Reference gene primer amplification in the assay estimated nucleated cell counts. The data were produced by immunoSEQ multiplex PCR, yet TCRdb's version contains in-frame clones alone and is incomplete. Clone size and V and J calls were adopted from that table, with D and trimming inferred from the DNA. The table lists about 210,000 clones, approximately 90% of them singletons. With V trimmed by 0 bases and J by 1 base, 8 bases remained unmatched. Germline assignment: CDR1 SGDLS and CDR2 YYNGEE. The CDR3 contains 17 residues.

Sequenced input: PBMCs or T cells enriched from blood (not recorded which). The chain uses TRBV9 and TRBJ2-5; 8 bases match TRBD2. The sequence was collected from a woman aged 35 to 49 with acute COVID-19. In DNA form, the CDR3 reads TGTGCCAGCAGCGTAGGTAGTGGCGGGGGGCTCCAAGAGACCCAGTACTTC. Amino acid sequence: CASSVGSGGGLQETQYF.